This T cell receptor beta chain was captured by sequencing in a study of blood T cell dynamics during melanoma immunotherapy. The CDR3 spans 16 residues. J gave up 4 bases and V 3 bases, and 13 bases lay outside the gene matches. Germline V CDR1 and CDR2: SGHNT, YYREEE (reference sequence). Time point denoted: week 3, after first cycle of checkpoint inhibitor. Sampling occurred pretreatment (T0) and at week 3 (W3), after cycle one of checkpoint blockade. TCRdb's table, derived via immunoSEQ multiplex PCR, lists solely in-frame clones and lacks some. The sample has 4,300 or so clones, 70% to 90% seen once.

The chain carries TRBV5-4 and TRBJ2-7, with TRBD2 matching over 7 bases. The clonotype comes from a human donor with melanoma. This specimen consisted of blood, obtained from a patient treated with checkpoint blockade. The CDR3 bases are TGTGCCAGCAGCTGGGGGGGGAGGCTAGGGCAATACGAGCAGTACTTC. It translates to CASSWGGRLGQYEQYF.